A selection of T cell receptor beta chains follows, all from one sample in a study of blood T cell repertoires in COVID-19. Only in-frame clones appear in the TCRdb table, and some are missing; sequencing was by immunoSEQ multiplex PCR. In the table there are some 360,000 clones, around 87% of which are singletons. Sequences were obtained from peripheral blood. Receptors originate from a woman in her fifties or sixties with COVID-19, enrolled during active disease. CDR3s include the opening cysteine and the closing phenylalanine or tryptophan. Where a row states a size, it is once, few, many or the class of an expanded clone; other rows omit it.

abundance: -; j_gene: TRBJ1-5; v_gene: TRBV6-1; CDR3aa: CASSDRGNQPQHF
abundance: -; j_gene: TRBJ1-2; v_gene: TRBV9; CDR3aa: CASSQRQGASHPGDYGYTF
abundance: -; j_gene: TRBJ1-5; v_gene: TRBV19; CDR3aa: CASTPGWGQPQHF
abundance: once; j_gene: TRBJ1-3; v_gene: TRBV5-1; CDR3aa: CASMASGTASSGNTIYF
abundance: -; j_gene: TRBJ2-2; v_gene: TRBV5-1; CDR3aa: CASSFRLAGGSNTGELFF
abundance: few; j_gene: TRBJ1-2; v_gene: TRBV10-3; CDR3aa: CAIRNDRYGYTF
abundance: -; j_gene: TRBJ1-1; v_gene: TRBV5-1; CDR3aa: CASSWAGGGNTEAFF
abundance: -; j_gene: TRBJ1-1; v_gene: TRBV7-2; CDR3aa: CASSLQSGGLNTEAFF
abundance: -; j_gene: TRBJ1-2; v_gene: TRBV5-1; CDR3aa: CASSGQGGTYGYTF
abundance: -; j_gene: TRBJ1-6; v_gene: TRBV6-5; CDR3aa: CASGGDGRSPLHF
abundance: -; j_gene: TRBJ2-3; v_gene: TRBV7-2; CDR3aa: CASSRGGPGTDTQYF
abundance: few; j_gene: TRBJ1-2; v_gene: TRBV7-3; CDR3aa: CASSLTGVRSGYTF
abundance: -; j_gene: TRBJ2-7; v_gene: TRBV7-8; CDR3aa: CASSLGGREYEQYF
abundance: few; j_gene: TRBJ2-5; v_gene: TRBV5-1; CDR3aa: CASSLVGAGQETQYF
abundance: -; j_gene: TRBJ1-1; v_gene: TRBV28; CDR3aa: CASGGSWTDTEAFF
abundance: once; j_gene: TRBJ2-5; v_gene: TRBV18; CDR3aa: CASSLDDRGTQYF
abundance: -; j_gene: TRBJ2-4; v_gene: TRBV19; CDR3aa: CASSMAGGTKLAKNIQYF
abundance: -; j_gene: TRBJ1-3; v_gene: TRBV29-1; CDR3aa: CSVEQYSGNTIYF
abundance: -; j_gene: TRBJ2-2; v_gene: TRBV15; CDR3aa: CATPRQGANTGELFF
abundance: once; j_gene: TRBJ2-2; v_gene: TRBV24-1; CDR3aa: CATRGVTNTGELFF
abundance: -; j_gene: TRBJ2-3; v_gene: TRBV5-1; CDR3aa: CASSLDNTDTQYF
abundance: -; j_gene: TRBJ1-1; v_gene: TRBV7-9; CDR3aa: CASSFPQGVNTEAFF
abundance: -; j_gene: TRBJ2-4; v_gene: TRBV7-9; CDR3aa: CASSLGERGAKNIQYF
abundance: -; j_gene: TRBJ1-2; v_gene: TRBV9; CDR3aa: CASSAGQASFYGYTF
abundance: -; j_gene: TRBJ1-4; v_gene: TRBV6-5; CDR3aa: CASSKSDSRWEKLFF
abundance: -; j_gene: TRBJ2-2; v_gene: TRBV2; CDR3aa: CASRERTDTGELFF
abundance: -; j_gene: TRBJ2-1; v_gene: TRBV3-1/TRBV3-2; CDR3aa: CASSSRGIAGGRYNEQFF